The clone carrying this T cell receptor (beta chain) turned up a few times. Data came from immunoSEQ multiplex PCR; TCRdb stores just in-frame clones and leaves some out. This sample has 95,000 to 110,000 clones, with around 80% found just once. V lost 3 bases and J 0 bases, leaving 9 bases between the germline ends. Germline loops: CDR1 KGHSH, CDR2 LQKENI. The CDR3 spans 14 residues. The source of the sample is a study of T cell clones after liver transplantation. Study at large: Liver transplant recipients had immunosuppression withdrawal attempted within 2 years. Apart from a few HCV-positive recipients, transplants were for non-autoimmune, non-viral reasons. Tolerance: complete withdrawal held at least one year, liver enzymes staying within twice normal.

Sequencing used CD4+ T cells from blood, obtained around 44 months after liver transplant. The chain joins TRBV18 to TRBJ2-7, with TRBD1 as a possible D gene (5 bases). The sequence came from a human patient who received a liver transplant. Some T cells may arise from the graft donor. The CDR3 nucleotides are TGTGCCAGCTCACCGCCGACAGTCTCCTACGAGCAGTACTTC. As protein: CASSPPTVSYEQYF.